Each of the 30 T cell receptor beta chains below was sequenced from the same sample in a study of T cell responses to AZD1222 COVID-19 vaccine. Measured with immunoSEQ multiplex PCR; TCRdb has only the in-frame clones, and not every one. The sample contains around 130,000 clones, about 86% of which appear only once. The source material was peripheral blood, sampled on day 0 of AZD1222 vaccination. The source of these receptors is an adult in good health.

The J gene is TRBJ2-7, the V gene TRBV7-9; 12 bases align to TRBD2. Trimming removed 5 bases from V and 1 base from J; junction bases left unmatched: 3. Per the germline V gene, CDR1 is SEHNR and CDR2 is FQNEAQ (reference sequence). This CDR3 comprises 15 residues. CDR3 sequence: CASSQLAGGSYEQYF. The CDR3 coding sequence is TGTGCCAGCAGCCAACTAGCGGGAGGTTCCTACGAGCAGTACTTC.

The rearrangement links TRBV29-1 to TRBJ2-7; D possibly corresponds to TRBD2 (6 bases). Germline lookup yields CDR1 SQVTM and CDR2 ANQGSEA. The ends were cut back, 4 bases at V and 0 bases at J, with 16 bases in the middle. This CDR3 spans 15 amino acids. The CDR3 reads CSVARGPGSSYEQYF. DNA for the CDR3: TGCAGCGTTGCCCGGGGCCCCGGGAGCTCCTACGAGCAGTACTTC.

This sequence joins TRBV27 and TRBJ1-2, with 7 bases lining up with TRBD1. CDR1 is MNHEY, CDR2 SMNVEV, per germline (reference sequence). The trim removed 5 bases at V and 2 bases at J, leaving 2 bases unmatched. This CDR3 has 13 amino acids. CDR3 DNA: TGTGCCAGCAGTCTACAGGGGAACTATGGCTACACCTTC. Translation: CASSLQGNYGYTF.

The chain links TRBV27 to TRBJ1-4, with D unclear. Germline V CDR1 and CDR2: MNHEY, SMNVEV (reference sequence). The CDR3 is made up of 15 amino acids. V lost 5 bases and J 6 bases, leaving 16 bases between the germline ends. DNA of the CDR3: TGTGCCAGCAGTATACTAGGCGGGTGGGATGAAAAACTGTTTTTT. Translating it yields CASSILGGWDEKLFF.

The chain carries TRBV6-5 and TRBJ1-4; no definite D call. This CDR3 is built from 13 residues. V dropped 5 bases and J dropped 10 bases, with 14 bases sitting between them. Germline V gene sequence: CDR1 MNHEY, CDR2 SVGAGI. The CDR3 nucleotides read TGTGCCAGCAGTCAAACGGGCGTCGCAAAACTGTTTTTT. This translates into CASSQTGVAKLFF.

The chain links TRBV19 to TRBJ1-5, with 9 positions matching TRBD1. J gave up 0 bases and V 5 bases, and 11 bases lay outside the gene matches. The CDR3 contains 18 residues. Germline V lookup: CDR1 LNHDA, CDR2 SQIVND (reference sequence). The CDR3 loop is CASSPKDRGSYSNQPQHF. CDR3 bases: TGTGCCAGTAGTCCCAAAGACAGGGGGTCTTATAGCAATCAGCCCCAGCATTTT.

This clone was observed a single time. The chain links TRBV6-5 to TRBJ2-7; D might be TRBD2 (6 bases). Germline CDR1 reads MNHEY; CDR2 reads SVGAGI. Trimming removed 5 bases from V and 0 bases from J, with 8 bases in between. The CDR3 has 13 residues. The chain's CDR3 is CASSRGTSYEQYF. CDR3 DNA: TGTGCCAGCAGTCGGGGGACCTCCTACGAGCAGTACTTC.

V usage is TRBV5-1 and J usage is TRBJ1-5; 8 nucleotides line up with TRBD1. The CDR3 is made up of 14 amino acids. Germline-derived CDR1 and CDR2 are SGHRS and YFSETQ. With 4 bases clipped from V and 4 bases from J, the junction kept 4 bases outside the gene matches. The CDR3: CASSATGGNQPQHF. For the CDR3, the DNA is TGCGCCAGCAGCGCAACAGGGGGTAATCAGCCCCAGCATTTT.

The V gene is TRBV9, the J gene TRBJ2-3; 8 positions agree with TRBD2. The CDR3 totals 16 residues. Germline values: CDR1 SGDLS, CDR2 YYNGEE. V was clipped by 0 bases and J by 6 bases; unmatched bases: 9. The CDR3 loop is CASSVARGLVSDTQYF. In DNA form, the CDR3 reads TGTGCCAGCAGCGTAGCTCGGGGACTAGTCTCCGATACGCAGTATTTT.

This sequence joins TRBV30 and TRBJ2-1, with TRBD2 as a possible D gene (5 bases). CDR1 is GTSNPN and CDR2 is SVGIG in the germline V gene (reference sequence). Trimming took off 2 bases at V and 8 bases at J, with 10 bases between the two ends. CDR3 size: 12 residues. Here the CDR3 DNA reads TGTGCCTGGAGTCCTGAGGGCGATGAGCAGTTCTTC. This gives the protein CAWSPEGDEQFF.

The V call is TRBV6-5, the J call TRBJ2-2; D is unresolved. Trimming stripped 0 bases from V and 1 base from J, with 9 bases between. This CDR3 has 16 residues. Per germline, CDR1 MNHEY and CDR2 SVGAGI. This chain's CDR3 is CASSYSTSRNTGELFF. The CDR3 bases are TGTGCCAGCAGTTACTCAACGAGCAGGAACACCGGGGAGCTGTTTTTT.

This clone was counted a few times. The V call is TRBV2, the J call TRBJ1-2; the match to TRBD1 covers 11 bases. Losses at the gene ends were 8 bases for V and 5 bases for J; bases not matched to a gene: 10. The CDR3 length is 15 residues. The germline V gene has CDR1 SNHLY and CDR2 FYNNEI. CDR3 amino acids: CASRDRGSKGYGYTF. CDR3 coding DNA: TGTGCCAGCCGGGACAGGGGGTCGAAGGGGTATGGCTACACCTTC.

V gene TRBV28 combines with J gene TRBJ1-3; no definite D call. The CDR3 contains 11 residues. V was shortened by 5 bases and J by 2 bases, with 1 base between the two germline ends. Germline V CDR1 and CDR2: MDHEN, SYDVKM. The CDR3 region has the DNA TGTGCCAGCAGTACTGGAAACACCATATATTTT. Encoded protein: CASSTGNTIYF.

The chain is built from TRBV19 and TRBJ1-1, with D uncertain. The CDR3 runs 14 residues. The germline gives CDR1 LNHDA, CDR2 SQIVND (reference sequence). Trimming pared 1 base from V and 1 base from J, leaving 7 bases between. CDR3 residues: CASSIAPGNTEAFF. The CDR3 DNA sequence: TGTGCCAGTAGTATAGCACCAGGGAACACTGAAGCTTTCTTT.

The gene calls are TRBV5-1 and TRBJ2-7, with D maybe TRBD1 (6 bases). The CDR3 has 15 residues. CDR1 and CDR2 (germline): SGHRS, YFSETQ. The V and J ends lost 3 bases and 2 bases respectively, with 15 bases between them. This chain's CDR3 is CASSSGTLTAYEQYF. The CDR3 DNA reads as TGCGCCAGCAGCTCCGGGACACTTACTGCCTACGAGCAGTACTTC.

This clone appeared a single time. This sequence joins TRBV6-5 and TRBJ1-2; possible D gene TRBD1, 5 bases. V was trimmed by 6 bases and J by 3 bases, leaving 11 bases between them. CDR3 length: 13 amino acids. CDR1 and CDR2 from the germline V gene are MNHEY and SVGAGI. Here the CDR3 DNA reads TGTGCCAGCAGCCGCCGGGGCGACTATGGCTACACCTTC. Translation gives CASSRRGDYGYTF.

V gene TRBV4-3 combines with J gene TRBJ1-6; 7 positions agree with TRBD1. The CDR3 contains 14 residues. The V gene end was trimmed by 9 bases and the J gene end by 5 bases; junction bases not matched to a gene: 7. Germline CDR1 LGHNA, CDR2 YSLEER. The CDR3 DNA reads as TGCGCCAGTTCGACGGGACAGCATAATTCACCCCTCCACTTT. Its translation is CASSTGQHNSPLHF.

The CDR3 DNA is TGTGCCAGCAGCCAAGATTCACCCCTCCACTTT. It codes for CASSQDSPLHF. This chain uses TRBV3-1 (or the pseudogene TRBV3-2) with TRBJ1-6, with unresolved D. This CDR3 has 11 residues. Per germline, CDR1 LGHDT and CDR2 YNNKEL (reference sequence). V lost 0 bases and J lost 9, with 0 bases in between.

The chain combines TRBV28 with TRBJ1-2; D not resolved. V dropped 3 bases and J dropped 5 bases, with 4 bases sitting between them. The CDR3 length is 11 residues. CDR1 and CDR2 from the germline V gene are MDHEN and SYDVKM. CDR3 coding DNA: TGTGCCAGCAGTTTCCAGTATGGCTACACCTTC. Amino acid sequence: CASSFQYGYTF.

The chain joins TRBV30 to TRBJ2-2; TRBD2 might be the D (5 bases). From germline, CDR1 is GTSNPN and CDR2 SVGIG (reference sequence). The CDR3 is 14 amino acids. The CDR3 DNA sequence: TGTGCTCGCGGGCTGGGTGGTAACACCGGGGAGCTGTTTTTT. It is translated as CARGLGGNTGELFF.

Details on this clone: Compared with germline, one end of the junction differs, possibly owing to a read error. The chain combines TRBV12-3 or TRBV12-4 with TRBJ1-2; 8 nucleotides align to TRBD1. This CDR3 has 11 residues. The CDR3 sequence is CASSLLDREVW. The CDR3 coding sequence is TGTGCCAGCAGTTTGCTGGACAGGGAGGTTTGG.

The chain carries TRBV5-1 and TRBJ2-3, with a tentative D call TRBD2 (6 bases). Germline CDR1 SGHRS, CDR2 YFSETQ. Trimming removed 1 base at V and 5 bases at J, with 17 bases between. The CDR3 spans 16 residues. The CDR3 DNA is TGCGCCAGCAGCTTGCTTCTGGGCGGGATGGGAGATACGCAGTATTTT. Its protein product is CASSLLLGGMGDTQYF.

V is TRBV5-1 and J is TRBJ2-3; no reliable D call. V shed 0 bases and J shed 4 bases, with 15 bases lying between them. This CDR3 has 16 residues. Germline V gene lookup returns CDR1 SGHRS and CDR2 YFSETQ. The CDR3 DNA reads TGCGCCAGCAGCTTGGGAACGGTACAGTCCGCAGATACGCAGTATTTT. This encodes CASSLGTVQSADTQYF.

This chain connects TRBV5-1 to TRBJ1-2; D not resolved. Germline V gene sequence: CDR1 SGHRS, CDR2 YFSETQ. V lost 3 bases and J 4 bases, leaving 7 bases between the germline ends. The CDR3 sequence is 12 residues long. CDR3 amino acids: CASSSGIYGYTF. For the CDR3, the DNA is TGCGCCAGCAGCTCAGGCATCTATGGCTACACCTTC.

V gene TRBV2 combines with J gene TRBJ2-3; the D is unclear. Germline V lookup: CDR1 SNHLY, CDR2 FYNNEI. V shed 1 base and J shed 0 bases, with 8 bases lying between them. The CDR3 runs 15 residues. The CDR3 spells CASSEDLDSTDTQYF. The CDR3 DNA reads TGTGCCAGCAGTGAAGACTTAGACAGCACAGATACGCAGTATTTT.

V gene TRBV2 combines with J gene TRBJ1-5; D remains unclear. There are 12 residues in the CDR3. Germline V gene lookup returns CDR1 SNHLY and CDR2 FYNNEI. Trimming stripped 6 bases from V and 4 bases from J, with 7 bases between. The CDR3: CASRSRNQPQHF. The CDR3 DNA reads as TGTGCCAGCAGGAGCAGGAATCAGCCCCAGCATTTT.

The chain links TRBV21-1 to TRBJ2-7; no check of the table's D call, TRBD1, against the DNA was made. TRBV21-1 is annotated as a pseudogene. The CDR3 spans 16 residues. The CDR3 nucleotides read TGTGCCAGCAGCACCCCAGGGGGGTTCCCCTCCTACGAGCAGTACTTC. This sequence encodes CASSTPGGFPSYEQYF.

CDR3 DNA sequence: TGTGCCAGCAGCTTATTCTTGTTTCGGAGGGCAGGGTCCCACGAGCAGTACTTC. Its protein is CASSLFLFRRAGSHEQYF. The gene calls are TRBV7-9 and TRBJ2-7; TRBD2 is a possible D gene (6 bases). The germline CDR1 and CDR2 sequences are SEHNR and FQNEAQ (reference sequence). The V and J ends lost 2 bases and 5 bases respectively, with 25 bases between them. The CDR3 length is 18 residues.

The chain has TRBV20-1 and TRBJ2-7, with 10 bases that match TRBD2. The CDR3 runs 15 residues. V shed 3 bases and J 2 bases; nucleotides not matched to a gene: 7. Germline CDR1 is DFQATT and CDR2 is SNEGSKA (reference sequence). The CDR3 DNA reads as TGCAGTGCTAGTGCTTCTAGCGGGGGAACCTACGAGCAGTACTTC. Translation: CSASASSGGTYEQYF.

This clone was detected only a few times. CDR3 nucleotides: TGTGCCAGCAGCCCACCGGCGGGAATCGCCTCCCTCCACTTT. Encoded protein: CASSPPAGIASLHF. V is TRBV7-8 and J is TRBJ1-6; D ambiguous. The V and J ends lost 5 bases and 14 bases respectively, with 19 bases between them. Germline values: CDR1 SGHVS, CDR2 FQNEAQ. The CDR3 is 14 amino acids. Variable domain in full (rest from reference TRBV7-8 and TRBJ1-6): GAGVSQSPRYKVAKRGQDVALRCDPISGHVSLFWYQQALGQGPEFLTYFQNEAQLDKSGLPSDRFFAERPEGSVSTLKIQRTQQEDSAVYLCASSPPAGIASLHFGNGTRLTVT.